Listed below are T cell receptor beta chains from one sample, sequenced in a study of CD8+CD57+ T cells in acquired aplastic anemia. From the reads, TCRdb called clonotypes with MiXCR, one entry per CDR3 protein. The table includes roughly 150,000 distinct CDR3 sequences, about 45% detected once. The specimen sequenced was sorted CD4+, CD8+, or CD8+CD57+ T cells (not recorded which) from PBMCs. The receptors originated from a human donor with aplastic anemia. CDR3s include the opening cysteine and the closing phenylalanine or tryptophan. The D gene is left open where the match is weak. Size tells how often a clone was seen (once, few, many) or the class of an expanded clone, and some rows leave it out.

CDR3 DNA: TGTGCCAGCGGGGGGGACAACAATGAGCAGTTCTTC
CDR3 protein: CASGGDNNEQFF
clone size: .
V gene: TRBV2
D gene: .
J gene: TRBJ2-1

CDR3 DNA: TGCAGTGCTAGGTTCTGGGGACCCAAAAACATTCAGTACTTC
CDR3 protein: CSARFWGPKNIQYF
clone size: .
V gene: TRBV20-1
D gene: .
J gene: TRBJ2-4

CDR3 DNA: TGTGCCAGCAGAGCTACGCGTTTAGTGTACGAGCAGTACTTC
CDR3 protein: CASRATRLVYEQYF
clone size: many
V gene: TRBV2
D gene: .
J gene: TRBJ2-7

CDR3 DNA: TGTGCCACGGTTGCTAGCGGGACCCATTACAATGAGCAGTTCTTC
CDR3 protein: CATVASGTHYNEQFF
clone size: .
V gene: TRBV10-3
D gene: TRBD2
J gene: TRBJ2-1

CDR3 DNA: TGTGCCAGCAGCGCCAGGACTAGCGCCGATACGCAGTATTTT
CDR3 protein: CASSARTSADTQYF
clone size: .
V gene: TRBV7-9
D gene: TRBD2
J gene: TRBJ2-3

CDR3 DNA: TGCAGTGCTAGGGCCACCACCTCCTACGAGCAGTACTTC
CDR3 protein: CSARATTSYEQYF
clone size: many
V gene: TRBV20-1
D gene: .
J gene: TRBJ2-7

CDR3 DNA: TGTGCCATCAGTGTGGGGACAGGGCTCGGCTACGAGCAGTACTTC
CDR3 protein: CAISVGTGLGYEQYF
clone size: .
V gene: TRBV10-3
D gene: TRBD1
J gene: TRBJ2-7

CDR3 DNA: TGTGCCACCAGCAGTATGATAGAGAGCACAGATACGCAGTATTTT
CDR3 protein: CATSSMIESTDTQYF
clone size: .
V gene: TRBV15
D gene: .
J gene: TRBJ2-3

CDR3 DNA: TGTGCCAGTAGTATGAGGGACCTGCGGGAGCAGTACTTC
CDR3 protein: CASSMRDLREQYF
clone size: few
V gene: TRBV19
D gene: .
J gene: TRBJ2-7

CDR3 DNA: TGCAGCGTTGAAGACAAGGGAGCGGTTGGCTACACCTTC
CDR3 protein: CSVEDKGAVGYTF
clone size: many
V gene: TRBV29-1
D gene: .
J gene: TRBJ1-2

CDR3 DNA: TGCAGTGCGAAAAACACAGGAGACAATCAGCCCCAGCATTTT
CDR3 protein: CSAKNTGDNQPQHF
clone size: .
V gene: TRBV20-1
D gene: .
J gene: TRBJ1-5

CDR3 DNA: TGTGCCAGCAGTTTATTGGGGAGAACGCAGTATTTT
CDR3 protein: CASSLLGRTQYF
clone size: .
V gene: TRBV27
D gene: .
J gene: TRBJ2-3

CDR3 DNA: TGCGCCAGCAGCCAAGACAGGGGAGGCACAGATACGCAGTATTTT
CDR3 protein: CASSQDRGGTDTQYF
clone size: many
V gene: TRBV4-3
D gene: .
J gene: TRBJ2-3

CDR3 DNA: TGTGCCTGCGAACCCCGTGACGGACCTCGAGATACGCAGTATTTT
CDR3 protein: CACEPRDGPRDTQYF
clone size: .
V gene: TRBV30
D gene: .
J gene: TRBJ2-3

CDR3 DNA: TGTGCCAGTACTAATCGGACTAGCGGGAGGGCTGGGGAGCTGTTTTTT
CDR3 protein: CASTNRTSGRAGELFF
clone size: many
V gene: TRBV19
D gene: TRBD2
J gene: TRBJ2-2

CDR3 DNA: TGTGCCAGCACCTTTGACACAGGGGACCTTCCCTACGAGCAGTACTTC
CDR3 protein: CASTFDTGDLPYEQYF
clone size: .
V gene: TRBV5-6
D gene: TRBD1
J gene: TRBJ2-7

CDR3 DNA: TGCAGTGTCGTGACTTCCATGGGGAATCAGCCCCAGCATTTT
CDR3 protein: CSVVTSMGNQPQHF
clone size: .
V gene: TRBV20-1
D gene: .
J gene: TRBJ1-5

CDR3 DNA: TGTGCCAGCAGAGGCCCCGGGACAGGGGGCGCGGGGGAAAAACTGTTTTTT
CDR3 protein: CASRGPGTGGAGEKLFF
clone size: .
V gene: TRBV4-2
D gene: TRBD1
J gene: TRBJ1-4

CDR3 DNA: TGTGCCAGCCTTTCTGGTGGCAGGGGGTACGAGCAGTACTTC
CDR3 protein: CASLSGGRGYEQYF
clone size: .
V gene: TRBV28
D gene: TRBD1
J gene: TRBJ2-7

CDR3 DNA: TGTGCCAGCAGTTACTCGGAGGGGTCGAGCTCTGGAAACACCATATATTTT
CDR3 protein: CASSYSEGSSSGNTIYF
clone size: .
V gene: TRBV6-5
D gene: .
J gene: TRBJ1-3

CDR3 DNA: TGTGCCAGCAGCGCCTCTGGTATAGGGACGGAAGATTTT
CDR3 protein: CASSASGIGTEDF
clone size: many
V gene: TRBV2
D gene: .
J gene: TRBJ1-3

CDR3 DNA: TGCGCCAGCAGCCATGGAGGGGGGGATGGCTACACCTTC
CDR3 protein: CASSHGGGDGYTF
clone size: many
V gene: TRBV5-1
D gene: .
J gene: TRBJ1-2

CDR3 DNA: TGTGCCAGCAGTTACGCGGCCGCCCGAGGAAACATTCAGTACTTC
CDR3 protein: CASSYAAARGNIQYF
clone size: .
V gene: TRBV6-2/TRBV6-3
D gene: .
J gene: TRBJ2-4

CDR3 DNA: TGTGCCTCCTCAGCCCGGGACAGGGCTCCTGGCTACACCTTC
CDR3 protein: CASSARDRAPGYTF
clone size: .
V gene: TRBV19
D gene: TRBD1
J gene: TRBJ1-2

CDR3 DNA: TGTGCCAGCAGCTGGGGACCGGGACTAGCGGGGGTAGGAGGGGATGAGCAGTTCTTC
CDR3 protein: CASSWGPGLAGVGGDEQFF
clone size: .
V gene: TRBV5-4
D gene: TRBD2
J gene: TRBJ2-1

CDR3 DNA: TGCGCCAGCAGTGTAGGAGGAGAAAAACTGTTTTTT
CDR3 protein: CASSVGGEKLFF
clone size: .
V gene: TRBV10-2
D gene: .
J gene: TRBJ1-4

CDR3 DNA: TGCATTGCTAAACGCCAGGGGAAAGGAGGAGAGACCCAGTACTTC
CDR3 protein: CIAKRQGKGGETQYF
clone size: .
V gene: TRBV20-1
D gene: .
J gene: TRBJ2-5

CDR3 DNA: TGTGCCAGCAGCTTAAACCTCTCCCCTGCCCCAGGGGAAATGGCCTACGAGCAGTACTTC
CDR3 protein: CASSLNLSPAPGEMAYEQYF
clone size: .
V gene: TRBV7-6
D gene: .
J gene: TRBJ2-7

CDR3 DNA: TGTGCCAGCAGCTCCACTGGGGATGGCTACACCTTC
CDR3 protein: CASSSTGDGYTF
clone size: many
V gene: TRBV7-2
D gene: .
J gene: TRBJ1-2

CDR3 DNA: TGCAGCGTTGAAATCTTTAGCGGGGGTAGGGAGCTGTTTTTT
CDR3 protein: CSVEIFSGGRELFF
clone size: .
V gene: TRBV29-1
D gene: TRBD2
J gene: TRBJ2-2

CDR3 DNA: TGTGCCAGCTCACCATTACAGACTAGCACAGATACGCAGTATTTT
CDR3 protein: CASSPLQTSTDTQYF
clone size: few
V gene: TRBV18
D gene: .
J gene: TRBJ2-3

CDR3 DNA: TGTGCCAGCAGTTACCCAGAAGGAGACGAGCAGTACTTC
CDR3 protein: CASSYPEGDEQYF
clone size: many
V gene: TRBV6-5
D gene: .
J gene: TRBJ2-7

CDR3 DNA: TGCAGTGCTCTAGCGTCGGAGGGCTCCTACAATGAGCAGTTCTTC
CDR3 protein: CSALASEGSYNEQFF
clone size: .
V gene: TRBV20-1
D gene: .
J gene: TRBJ2-1

CDR3 DNA: TGTGCCAGCAGCATCGGACAGGGATATAGCTCTGGAAACACCATATATTTT
CDR3 protein: CASSIGQGYSSGNTIYF
clone size: .
V gene: TRBV9
D gene: TRBD1
J gene: TRBJ1-3

CDR3 DNA: TGTGCCAGCAGCCCCGGGACAGAACCAAGCGAGCAGTACTTC
CDR3 protein: CASSPGTEPSEQYF
clone size: .
V gene: TRBV9
D gene: TRBD1
J gene: TRBJ2-7

CDR3 DNA: TGTGCCAGTAAGTACGGTGGCAGCGAATACAATGAGCAGTTCTTC
CDR3 protein: CASKYGGSEYNEQFF
clone size: .
V gene: TRBV19
D gene: .
J gene: TRBJ2-1

CDR3 DNA: TGCAGTGCTAGCTGGGGGACAGGTAATGAGCAGTTCTTC
CDR3 protein: CSASWGTGNEQFF
clone size: .
V gene: TRBV20-1
D gene: TRBD1
J gene: TRBJ2-1

CDR3 DNA: TGTGCCACCAGCAGAGACCGATTGAACACCGGGGAGCTGTTTTTT
CDR3 protein: CATSRDRLNTGELFF
clone size: few
V gene: TRBV15
D gene: .
J gene: TRBJ2-2

CDR3 DNA: TGTGCCAGCAGTGCTAGTATGGCTACAGATACGCAGTATTTT
CDR3 protein: CASSASMATDTQYF
clone size: .
V gene: TRBV2
D gene: .
J gene: TRBJ2-3

CDR3 DNA: TGCAGCGTTGAAAGGGGGCGCGGGGAGCAGTACTTC
CDR3 protein: CSVERGRGEQYF
clone size: once
V gene: TRBV29-1
D gene: TRBD1
J gene: TRBJ2-7

CDR3 DNA: TGTGCCAGCAGCCCCACGCGAGGGTCACCCCTCCACTTT
CDR3 protein: CASSPTRGSPLHF
clone size: few
V gene: TRBV7-9
D gene: .
J gene: TRBJ1-6

CDR3 DNA: TGTGCCAGCAGTGGTCATAGCGGGAGAGGGTTCGACGAGCAGTACTTC
CDR3 protein: CASSGHSGRGFDEQYF
clone size: many
V gene: TRBV25-1
D gene: TRBD2
J gene: TRBJ2-7

CDR3 DNA: TGCAGTGCTAGAGATACCGGCCTTACAGGGGGTAACCCTGAAGCTTTCTTT
CDR3 protein: CSARDTGLTGGNPEAFF
clone size: .
V gene: TRBV20-1
D gene: TRBD1
J gene: TRBJ1-1

CDR3 DNA: TGCAGTGCTTTGAGGCTCGGGCATGGTCAGCCCCAGCATTTT
CDR3 protein: CSALRLGHGQPQHF
clone size: .
V gene: TRBV20-1
D gene: .
J gene: TRBJ1-5

CDR3 DNA: TGCGCCAGCAGCGGGGGACAGAACTACTACGAGCAGTACTTC
CDR3 protein: CASSGGQNYYEQYF
clone size: .
V gene: TRBV5-1
D gene: TRBD1
J gene: TRBJ2-7

CDR3 DNA: TGCAGTGCTACCCCGGGACAGGCTAATGAAAAACTGTTTTTT
CDR3 protein: CSATPGQANEKLFF
clone size: .
V gene: TRBV20-1
D gene: TRBD1
J gene: TRBJ1-4

CDR3 DNA: TGTGCCAGCAGTTCTGGCGGCACCTACGAGCAGTACTTC
CDR3 protein: CASSSGGTYEQYF
clone size: many
V gene: TRBV6-1
D gene: .
J gene: TRBJ2-7

CDR3 DNA: TGTGCCAGCAGTGAGAGGTCCTCTGGGGCCAACGTCCTGACTTTC
CDR3 protein: CASSERSSGANVLTF
clone size: .
V gene: TRBV6-1
D gene: .
J gene: TRBJ2-6

CDR3 DNA: TGTGCCAGTACGACAAGCGGGAGGGCCAATGAGCAGTTCTTC
CDR3 protein: CASTTSGRANEQFF
clone size: .
V gene: TRBV19
D gene: TRBD2
J gene: TRBJ2-1

CDR3 DNA: TGCAGTGCTCCCCAACAGGGGTTTAGGGAGACCCAGTACTTC
CDR3 protein: CSAPQQGFRETQYF
clone size: .
V gene: TRBV20-1
D gene: TRBD1
J gene: TRBJ2-5

CDR3 DNA: TGTGCCAGCTCCCGGGAGCCCTCCTACGAGCAGTACTTC
CDR3 protein: CASSREPSYEQYF
clone size: .
V gene: TRBV9
D gene: .
J gene: TRBJ2-7

CDR3 DNA: TGTGCCACCAGCCCGGACAGGGCGGACGTACGAAGGCAGTACTTC
CDR3 protein: CATSPDRADVRRQYF
clone size: .
V gene: TRBV15
D gene: TRBD1
J gene: TRBJ2-7

CDR3 DNA: TGTGCCAGCACCCCCCTGAGCAATCAGCCCCAGCATTTT
CDR3 protein: CASTPLSNQPQHF
clone size: few
V gene: TRBV7-9
D gene: .
J gene: TRBJ1-5